This T cell receptor beta chain was sequenced in a study of blood T cell repertoires in COVID-19. V was clipped by 5 bases and J by 4 bases, with 15 bases between them. Germline V lookup: CDR1 SGHAT, CDR2 FQNNGV. This CDR3 comprises 14 residues. The repertoire was sequenced with immunoSEQ multiplex PCR; TCRdb's copy has only in-frame clones and lacks some. The sample includes roughly 350,000 clones, around 87% of them seen just once. Specimen: peripheral blood. This rearrangement joins TRBV11-2 to TRBJ2-7, with a tentative D call TRBD2 (6 bases). This TCR was sampled from a woman aged 25-40 years with COVID-19, enrolled during active disease. The CDR3 bases are TGTGCCAGCAGCCCCTCGGGACTTACATACGAGCAGTACTTC. This sequence encodes CASSPSGLTYEQYF.